The clone carrying this T cell receptor (beta chain) was observed a few times. Its antigen is undetermined. With a J-beta primer mix and a sample-barcoded 5' primer, a second PCR ran roughly 6 to 11 cycles. Using its own MiXCR run on the 5' RACE reads, TCRdb lists one record per CDR3 protein. The table has fewer than 2,000,000 distinct CDR3 sequences, roughly two fifths seen once; the top ten hold about 21%. The data belong to a study of blood T cells in healthy people across ages. Background on the study: About one barcoded beta molecule was captured per two T cells (by template switching).

Every donor gave about 9 milliliters of peripheral blood. CDR3 length: 14 residues. Germline V gene sequence: CDR1 DFQATT, CDR2 SNEGSKA (reference sequence). V lost 6 bases to trimming and J lost 9 bases, with 18 bases between them. Study observations and caveats: It was not possible, with unsorted PBMCs, to conclusively compare naive and antigen-experienced cells.

Sequences were obtained from blood. This sequence was found in a human donor in good health. The V gene is TRBV20-1, the J gene TRBJ1-6; D is uncertain. The CDR3 DNA is TGCAGTGCGAGAAGACGGGGTGTGAGTTCACCCCTCCACTTT. Translating gives CSARRRGVSSPLHF.